Described below is a single TCR beta chain sequence and its context. Its specific antigen is unknown. The record has no base qualities; no much larger clone is one base away. In this study, sorted CD4+ and CD8+ T cells from the blood of healthy subjects and of severe aplastic anemia patients had their TCR repertoires deep-sequenced. Ficoll-Paque density gradient centrifugation was used to isolate peripheral blood mononuclear cells. CD4+ and CD8+ T cells were sorted by FACS or magnetic beads before DNA extraction. Genomic DNA served as template for TCR beta VDJ combination and CDR3 sequence profiling. An Illumina HiSeq 2000 was the platform used for TCR repertoire sequencing. Under the source paper's analysis protocol: TRBV/TRBJ rearrangement plots, CDR3 size and DJ length profiles, and Simpson's diversity index were used to assess repertoires. The immunodominant clone was defined as the most abundant DNA sequence in deep sequencing data. CDR3 amino acid sequences were screened for sharing across subjects and compared with published repertoires and the VDJdb database. TCRdb reanalyzed the raw reads on its own, using fastp at Q25 for trimming and MiXCR for clone calling, and kept in-frame beta chains. One record per CDR3 amino acid sequence lists the most common genes and DNA. The V and J calls reflect TCRdb's pipeline rather than the authors' work. The sample contains tens of thousands of distinct CDR3 sequences, approximately 46% of them found a single time. In total, the top ten clones hold approximately 60% of the sample.

The sample is drawn from a study of CD8+CD57+ T cells in acquired aplastic anemia (dated by TCRdb to 2016 to 2018). For the study in its entirety: Extracted DNA from sorted CD4+ and CD8+ cells averaged approximately 3 ug, ranging from roughly 0.17 to 27.4 ug. Healthy donor samples averaged approximately 10 million reads for CD4+ and 11 million to 13 million for CD8+ cells.

The paper as a whole reports these results and caveats: Fewer than 30 CD8+ CDR3 sequences were found in both patients and controls but appeared to be highly expressed in patients and within the immunodominant clones of the patients. Between patients and healthy controls, no significant difference in CD8+ Simpson's diversity was found (P=0.060).

The CDR3 measures 12 amino acids from cysteine to phenylalanine. The CDR3 DNA has 36 bases and is translated from base 1. CDR1 SGHAT and CDR2 FQNNGV are derived from the germline V gene. V and J are trimmed by 5 bases and 10 bases, and the gene matches miss 5 bases of the junction. This receptor chain uses TRBV11-2 and TRBJ2-1; 7 middle bases align to TRBD1. The sample comprised sorted CD4+, CD8+, or CD8+CD57+ T cells (not recorded which) from PBMCs. The TCR comes from a human donor in good health, serving as a control. The nucleotides read TGTGCCAGCAGCACGCCGACAGGGGAGCAGTTCTTC. Protein translation: CASSTPTGEQFF.